What follows are 31 T cell receptor beta chains derived from one specimen sequenced in a study of cytomegalovirus exposure and HLA in healthy donors. PCR amplification relied on 60 Vbeta primers (plus 13 Jbeta primers). The table came from immunoSEQ multiplex PCR; TCRdb's copy has only in-frame clones and leaves some out. The repertoire has about 180,000 clones, around four fifths of them found once; the top ten carry 1.3%. Sequencing was done on a sample of PBMCs. These receptor sequences come from a man younger than 45 in good health and CMV-seronegative.

This chain uses TRBV23-1 with TRBJ2-5; possibly TRBD1 for D (6 bases). TRBV23-1 is filed as an ORF, its function uncertain. The CDR3 has 14 amino acids. The V and J ends lost 8 bases and 5 bases respectively, with 18 bases between them. The CDR3 DNA is TGCGCCAGCCTACCGGGACACTGCCGGGAGACCCAGTACTTC. This codes for CASLPGHCRETQYF.

This sequence joins TRBV15 and TRBJ2-3; 13 positions match TRBD2. The CDR3 is made up of 18 amino acids. The germline CDR1 and CDR2 sequences are LNHNV and YYDKDF (reference sequence). V lost 1 base and J lost 2; bases outside the gene matches: 6. The CDR3 DNA is TGTGCCACCAGCAGAGGACTAGCGGGGGGTTCAACCACAGATACGCAGTATTTT. Translating gives CATSRGLAGGSTTDTQYF.

The gene calls are TRBV5-1 and TRBJ2-7; 10 bases are shared with TRBD2. The CDR3 sequence is 15 residues long. Germline loops: CDR1 SGHRS, CDR2 YFSETQ. V trimming: 0 bases; J trimming: 6 bases; junction bases outside the gene matches: 6. CDR3 residues: CASSLESSGGSEQYF. The CDR3 coding sequence is TGCGCCAGCAGCTTGGAGTCTAGCGGGGGAAGCGAGCAGTACTTC.

J is TRBJ1-1 and V is TRBV7-2, with 7 bases aligning to TRBD1. The CDR3 consists of 16 residues. Germline-derived CDR1 and CDR2 are SGHTA and FQGNSA. V was pared by 4 bases and J by 0 bases, with 8 bases of the junction left unmatched. CDR3 nucleotide sequence: TGTGCCAGCAGCTCACAGGGGCCTCAGATGAACACTGAAGCTTTCTTT. Translating gives CASSSQGPQMNTEAFF.

V usage is TRBV6-1 and J usage is TRBJ1-4; 8 positions agree with TRBD1. There are 15 residues in the CDR3. Trimming at V came to 3 bases and at J to 1 base, leaving 1 base not matched to a gene. In germline, CDR1 is MNHNS, CDR2 SASEGT. The CDR3 reads CASSDRGQTNEKLFF. The CDR3 coding sequence is TGTGCCAGCAGTGACAGGGGGCAAACTAATGAAAAACTGTTTTTT.

This sequence joins TRBV5-1 and TRBJ2-5; 13 bases agree with TRBD2. The length of the CDR3 is 16 residues. Germline CDR1 reads SGHRS; CDR2 reads YFSETQ. The J segment lost 3 bases and the V segment lost 6 bases, leaving 8 bases of the junction unmatched. CDR3 loop: CASTTGLAGVEETQYF. For the CDR3, the DNA is TGCGCCAGCACCACCGGACTAGCGGGAGTTGAAGAGACCCAGTACTTC.

The chain has TRBV10-3 and TRBJ2-3; the D gene is possibly TRBD1 (6 bases). Germline values: CDR1 ENHRY, CDR2 SYGVKD. This CDR3 spans 16 amino acids. V was trimmed by 6 bases and J by 0 bases, leaving 16 bases between them. CDR3 in DNA: TGTGCCATCAGCCTTACAGGGCCAGATAGCACAGATACGCAGTATTTT. Translation: CAISLTGPDSTDTQYF.

On this clone itself: A much larger clone is a single base away; this may be a read error. The chain links TRBV9 to TRBJ2-7; tentatively, D is TRBD2 (5 bases). Germline assignment: CDR1 SGDLS and CDR2 YYNGEE. The CDR3 extends over 12 amino acids. The ends were cut back, 3 bases at V and 3 bases at J, with 7 bases in the middle. This chain's CDR3 is CASSARDYEQYF. The CDR3 DNA sequence: TGTGCCAGCAGCGCCCGGGACTACGAGCAGTACTTC.

The V call is TRBV9, the J call TRBJ2-7; D is perhaps TRBD2 (6 bases). V lost 3 bases to trimming and J lost 6 bases, with 13 bases between them. The CDR3 runs to 13 residues. CDR1 is SGDLS and CDR2 is YYNGEE in the germline V gene. CDR3 coding DNA: TGTGCCAGCAGCGCTGGGGGGTACAGCGAGCAGTACTTC. Protein: CASSAGGYSEQYF. The full variable domain, in which reference TRBV9 and TRBJ2-7 provide the parts outside the CDR3, is DSGVTQTPKHLITATGQRVTLRCSPRSGDLSVYWYQQSLDQGLQFLIQYYNGEERAKGNILERFSAQQFPDLHSELNLSSLELGDSALYFCASSAGGYSEQYFGPGTRLTVT.

The gene calls are TRBV11-2 and TRBJ2-3, with unresolved D. The V gene lost 1 base and the J gene lost 2 bases, with 10 bases spanning the gap. The CDR3 totals 15 residues. Germline loops: CDR1 SGHAT, CDR2 FQNNGV. The CDR3 sequence: CASSLARLITDTQYF. CDR3 coding DNA: TGTGCCAGCAGCTTAGCGCGGCTAATCACAGATACGCAGTATTTT. The variable domain in full, with the rest retrieved from reference TRBV11-2 and TRBJ2-3, is EAGVAQSPRYKIIEKRQSVAFWCNPISGHATLYWYQQILGQGPKLLIQFQNNGVVDDSQLPKDRFSAERLKGVDSTLKIQPAKLEDSAVYLCASSLARLITDTQYFGPGTRLTVL.

The sample holds a few counts of this clone. The CDR3 DNA reads as TGTGCCAGCAGCCCCGGGACAGGGGGCTCGGAGACCCAGTACTTC. This codes for CASSPGTGGSETQYF. This chain joins TRBV7-2 and TRBJ2-5; the match to TRBD1 covers 12 bases. Looked up from germline, CDR1 is SGHTA and CDR2 is FQGNSA. Unmatched junction bases numbered 6, after V lost 5 bases and J lost 5 bases. CDR3 length: 15 amino acids. Combining the CDR3 with reference TRBV7-2 and TRBJ2-5 gives the whole variable domain GAGVSQSPSNKVTEKGKDVELRCDPISGHTALYWYRQSLGQGLEFLIYFQGNSAPDKSGLPSDRFSAERTGGSVSTLTIQRTQQEDSAVYLCASSPGTGGSETQYFGPGTRLLVL.

The genes are TRBV13 and TRBJ2-1; possible D gene TRBD2, 5 bases. The V end lost 1 base, the J end lost 7 bases, and 14 bases lay between the germline ends. Germline lookup yields CDR1 PRHDT and CDR2 FYEKMQ (reference sequence). The CDR3 has 15 residues. The CDR3 is CASSLEGGLMNEQFF. The CDR3, as DNA: TGTGCCAGCAGCTTAGAAGGAGGCCTCATGAATGAGCAGTTCTTC.

The V call is TRBV7-9, the J call TRBJ2-7; a weak D match, TRBD1 (6 bases). The V gene lost 1 base and the J gene lost 4 bases, with 11 bases spanning the gap. The CDR3 totals 14 residues. Germline lookup yields CDR1 SEHNR and CDR2 FQNEAQ (reference sequence). As DNA, the CDR3 is TGTGCCAGCAGCTTAGTACAGGGATCTTACGAGCAGTACTTC. Translation gives CASSLVQGSYEQYF.

The rearrangement joins TRBV5-1 to TRBJ2-7; 8 nucleotides agree with TRBD1. The CDR3 is 13 residues long. Trimming cost V 4 bases and J 2 bases; bases outside gene matches: 2. Germline V CDR1 and CDR2: SGHRS, YFSETQ. The CDR3: CASSQGAAYEQYF. The CDR3 nucleotides are TGCGCCAGCAGCCAGGGGGCAGCCTACGAGCAGTACTTC.

In this sample, this clone turned up a few times. As DNA, the CDR3 is TGTGCCAGCAGTTACTCCGCCATGCGTGAAAAACTGTTTTTT. It translates to CASSYSAMREKLFF. The J gene is TRBJ1-4, the V gene TRBV6-5; D gene uncertain. The CDR3 is 14 residues long. With 0 bases removed from V and 7 bases from J, the gap between germline ends came to 9 bases. The germline CDR1 and CDR2 sequences are MNHEY and SVGAGI.

The chain carries TRBV29-1 and TRBJ1-1; D is unresolved. The germline V gene encodes CDR1 SQVTM and CDR2 ANQGSEA. The CDR3 sequence is 12 residues long. The ends were cut back, 4 bases at V and 0 bases at J, with 6 bases in the middle. The CDR3 region has the DNA TGCAGCGTTGTCTCCTTGAACACTGAAGCTTTCTTT. This encodes CSVVSLNTEAFF. Full variable domain (rest looked up from reference TRBV29-1 and TRBJ1-1): SAVISQKPSRDICQRGTSLTIQCQVDSQVTMMFWYRQQPGQSLTLIATANQGSEATYESGFVIDKFPISRPNLTFSTLTVSNMSPEDSSIYLCSVVSLNTEAFFGQGTRLTVV.

The rearrangement uses TRBV19 and TRBJ2-2; no clear D gene. V was clipped by 3 bases and J by 0 bases, with 8 bases between them. The CDR3 consists of 15 residues. Germline V CDR1 and CDR2: LNHDA, SQIVND (reference sequence). The CDR3: CASSMSAANTGELFF. In DNA form, the CDR3 reads TGTGCCAGTAGTATGTCCGCGGCGAACACCGGGGAGCTGTTTTTT.

The genes are TRBV9 and TRBJ2-1; 8 bases match TRBD2. V gave up 0 bases and J gave up 4 bases; unmatched junction bases: 9. Germline CDR1 reads SGDLS; CDR2 reads YYNGEE. The CDR3 is 17 amino acids. The CDR3 here is CASSVGSSGGSYNEQFF. The DNA for the CDR3 is TGTGCCAGCAGCGTAGGGTCGAGCGGGGGATCTTACAATGAGCAGTTCTTC.

This clone was recorded a few times. The chain carries TRBV28 and TRBJ2-7; D not resolved. The V end lost 6 bases, the J end lost 3 bases, and 6 bases lay between the germline ends. This CDR3 comprises 11 residues. Germline V gene sequence: CDR1 MDHEN, CDR2 SYDVKM. As DNA, the CDR3 is TGTGCCAGCAGGGTGAGCTACGAGCAGTACTTC. Translating it yields CASRVSYEQYF.

The chain has TRBV5-5 and TRBJ2-3; tentative D call: TRBD2 (5 bases). The length of the CDR3 is 15 residues. CDR1 and CDR2 (germline): SGHKS, YYEKEE (reference sequence). Trimming took off 5 bases at V and 0 bases at J, with 13 bases between the two ends. This chain's CDR3 is CASRIADYSTDTQYF. For the CDR3, the DNA is TGTGCCAGCAGGATCGCCGACTATAGCACAGATACGCAGTATTTT.

This chain uses TRBV11-2 with TRBJ2-1; D might be TRBD1 (6 bases). Per the germline V gene, CDR1 is SGHAT and CDR2 is FQNNGV. There are 14 residues in the CDR3. V gave up 7 bases and J gave up 8 bases, with 18 bases separating them. CDR3 nucleotide sequence: TGTGCCAGCACCCCACAGGGCCGCTGGTATGAGCAGTTCTTC. It specifies CASTPQGRWYEQFF. Full variable domain (rest looked up from reference TRBV11-2 and TRBJ2-1): EAGVAQSPRYKIIEKRQSVAFWCNPISGHATLYWYQQILGQGPKLLIQFQNNGVVDDSQLPKDRFSAERLKGVDSTLKIQPAKLEDSAVYLCASTPQGRWYEQFFGPGTRLTVL.

The chain links TRBV7-8 to TRBJ2-6; TRBD2 is a possible D gene (5 bases). The length of the CDR3 is 17 residues. V dropped 7 bases and J dropped 0 bases, with 16 bases sitting between them. Germline CDR1 SGHVS, CDR2 FQNEAQ. This chain's CDR3 is CASTTAWELSGANVLTF. For the CDR3, the DNA is TGTGCCAGCACCACGGCATGGGAGCTCTCTGGGGCCAACGTCCTGACTTTC.

This rearrangement joins TRBV18 to TRBJ2-7, with 8 bases fitting TRBD1. The junction had 1 base not matched to a gene; V was cut back by 3 bases and J by 6 bases. The CDR3 length is 12 residues. Germline V gene data show CDR1 as KGHSH and CDR2 as LQKENI. In DNA, the CDR3 is TGTGCCAGCTCACCGGACAGGGTCGAGCAGTACTTC. It specifies CASSPDRVEQYF.

The chain carries TRBV5-1 and TRBJ2-5; 10 bases agree with TRBD1. V shed 4 bases and J 3 bases; nucleotides not matched to a gene: 3. This CDR3 has 14 residues. The germline CDR1 and CDR2 sequences are SGHRS and YFSETQ. The CDR3 nucleotides are TGCGCCAGCAGCAACGGACAGGGGGAAGAGACCCAGTACTTC. Its protein product is CASSNGQGEETQYF.

V gene TRBV2 combines with J gene TRBJ2-3, with TRBD1 matching 8 bases. Germline CDR1 is SNHLY and CDR2 is FYNNEI. V dropped 6 bases and J dropped 4; count of bases not matched to a gene: 6. CDR3 size: 14 residues. The CDR3 bases are TGTGCCAGCAGAGCTTCGGACAGGGCAGATACGCAGTATTTT. Encoded protein: CASRASDRADTQYF. Using reference TRBV2 and TRBJ2-3 for the parts outside the CDR3, the full variable domain is EPEVTQTPSHQVTQMGQEVILRCVPISNHLYFYWYRQILGQKVEFLVSFYNNEISEKSEIFDDQFSVERPDGSNFTLKIRSTKLEDSAMYFCASRASDRADTQYFGPGTRLTVL.

V gene TRBV21-1 combines with J gene TRBJ1-6. TRBV21-1 is recorded as a pseudogene. The CDR3 has 15 residues. The CDR3 loop reads CASSTGDGCVSPLHF. CDR3 sequence (DNA): TGTGCCAGCAGCACCGGCGACGGGTGTGTTTCACCCCTCCACTTT.

V gene TRBV7-3 combines with J gene TRBJ2-1; 8 positions agree with TRBD2. From germline, CDR1 is SGHTA and CDR2 FQGTGA. The CDR3 length is 16 residues. V shed 5 bases and J 9 bases; nucleotides not matched to a gene: 15. The CDR3 loop is CASSPSLAGGRGEQFF. The CDR3 DNA follows: TGTGCCAGCAGCCCTTCTCTGGCGGGGGGTCGTGGTGAGCAGTTCTTC.

V and J are TRBV11-3 and TRBJ2-1, with 11 nucleotides matching TRBD2. Trimming at V came to 5 bases and at J to 3 bases, leaving 3 bases not matched to a gene. Germline CDR1 is SGHNT and CDR2 is YENEEA. This CDR3 is 15 amino acids long. The chain's CDR3 is CASSIGTSGYNEQFF. In DNA, the CDR3 is TGTGCCAGCAGCATCGGGACTAGCGGCTACAATGAGCAGTTCTTC.

The rearrangement uses TRBV7-9 and TRBJ1-1, with a tentative D call TRBD1 (6 bases). The CDR3 runs to 13 residues. Trimming left V 5 bases short and J 2 bases short, with 9 bases between. From germline, CDR1 is SEHNR and CDR2 FQNEAQ (reference sequence). Here the CDR3 reads CASSQDRNTEAFF. CDR3 in DNA: TGTGCCAGCAGCCAGGACAGAAACACTGAAGCTTTCTTT.

This chain uses TRBV6-1 with TRBJ2-5; 9 bases line up with TRBD1. The CDR3 covers 13 residues. In germline, CDR1 is MNHNS, CDR2 SASEGT. Trimming cost V 8 bases and J 4 bases; bases outside gene matches: 5. The CDR3 sequence is CASDPQGAETQYF. In DNA, the CDR3 is TGTGCCAGCGATCCACAGGGGGCAGAGACCCAGTACTTC.

A few counts support this clone. This chain connects TRBV7-6 to TRBJ2-1; 8 bases are a match to TRBD2. Germline lookup yields CDR1 SGHVS and CDR2 FNYEAQ. The CDR3 extends over 16 amino acids. After removal of 0 bases from V and 7 bases from J, the junction contained 8 bases not matched to a gene. CDR3 in amino acids: CASSLAWRGEKNEQFF. The CDR3 DNA reads as TGTGCCAGCAGCTTAGCCTGGCGGGGGGAAAAAAATGAGCAGTTCTTC.